Following are 11 T cell receptor beta chains from one sample sequenced in a study of blood T cell repertoires in COVID-19. Here immunoSEQ multiplex PCR was the method, and the copy in TCRdb shows in-frame clones only, minus some. The table lists roughly 250,000 clones, under 90% of them singletons. Material: peripheral blood. The receptors come from a woman aged 60-70 years with active or convalescent COVID-19.

This clone was seen only a few times. The chain carries TRBV4-2 and TRBJ2-6, with TRBD1 matching 9 bases. The CDR3 has 18 residues. The junction had 8 bases not matched to a gene; V was cut back by 2 bases and J by 3 bases. CDR1 is LGHNA, CDR2 YNFKEQ, per germline. In DNA form, the CDR3 reads TGTGCCAGCAGCCAAACCGGGACAGGGTTCTTTGGGGCCAACGTCCTGACTTTC. Protein: CASSQTGTGFFGANVLTF.

The chain combines TRBV15 with TRBJ1-4, with D unresolved. The CDR3 spans 15 residues. V was shortened by 1 base and J by 3 bases, with 9 bases between the two germline ends. CDR1 LNHNV and CDR2 YYDKDF come from the germline V gene (reference sequence). CDR3 coding DNA: TGTGCCACCAGCAGAGTTCGTATCCCTAATGAAAAACTGTTTTTT. This translates into CATSRVRIPNEKLFF.

V gene TRBV4-2 combines with J gene TRBJ2-5; TRBD2 agrees at 8 bases. The CDR3 is 16 residues long. Losses at the gene ends were 1 base for V and 1 base for J; bases not matched to a gene: 5. The germline gives CDR1 LGHNA, CDR2 YNFKEQ. CDR3 nucleotides: TGTGCCAGCAGCCAAGCCCCAGCGGGGGTCCAAGAGACCCAGTACTTC. It yields the protein CASSQAPAGVQETQYF.

The rearrangement links TRBV10-2 to TRBJ2-7; the D gene is possibly TRBD1 (6 bases). V lost 6 bases, J lost 6 bases, and 15 bases lay in between. CDR3 length: 13 residues. Germline CDR1 is WSHSY and CDR2 is SAAADI. In DNA, the CDR3 is TGCGCCAGCAGCCCACAGGGCGCAGGCGAGCAGTACTTC. It encodes CASSPQGAGEQYF.

The genes are TRBV5-1 and TRBJ2-7; 7 bases line up with TRBD1. The CDR3 is made up of 13 amino acids. Germline V gene lookup returns CDR1 SGHRS and CDR2 YFSETQ. With 5 bases clipped from V and 4 bases from J, the junction kept 6 bases outside the gene matches. CDR3 in DNA: TGCGCCAGCAGGCGCGACAGGGTGTACGAGCAGTACTTC. Protein: CASRRDRVYEQYF.

A single count supports this clone. This chain connects TRBV29-1 to TRBJ2-6; 8 bases match TRBD1. CDR3 length: 16 amino acids. V lost 1 base to trimming and J lost 0 bases; unmatched junction nucleotides: 2. Germline V lookup: CDR1 SQVTM, CDR2 ANQGSEA. The CDR3 coding sequence is TGCAGCGTTGAAGGGGACAGGTCCTCTGGGGCCAACGTCCTGACTTTC. This gives the protein CSVEGDRSSGANVLTF.

The chain carries TRBV19 and TRBJ1-5; TRBD1 agrees at 7 bases. V shed 5 bases and J 7 bases; nucleotides not matched to a gene: 11. This CDR3 has 15 residues. Germline V gene data show CDR1 as LNHDA and CDR2 as SQIVND (reference sequence). CDR3 sequence (DNA): TGTGCCAGTAGTCCCTGGGGGACAGTCGGGCAGCCCCAGCATTTT. Residues: CASSPWGTVGQPQHF.

This clone appeared once. CDR3 loop: CASSLGVSGQGDGYTF. In nucleotides, the CDR3 is TGTGCCAGCAGCTTAGGGGTGTCGGGTCAGGGGGATGGCTACACCTTC. The chain is built from TRBV7-3 and TRBJ1-2, with TRBD1 identical over 7 bases. This CDR3 is 16 amino acids long. V lost 2 bases to trimming and J lost 6 bases; unmatched junction nucleotides: 12. Germline V gene sequence: CDR1 SGHTA, CDR2 FQGTGA.

In nucleotides, the CDR3 is TGCGCCAGCAGTGAGGGAAGCGGGGGGAAAGAGACCCAGTACTTC. It encodes CASSEGSGGKETQYF. The V call is TRBV10-1, the J call TRBJ2-5; 9 nucleotides match TRBD2. There are 15 residues in the CDR3. From germline, CDR1 is WNHNN and CDR2 SYGVQD (reference sequence). The ends lost 2 bases at V and 3 bases at J; junction bases unmatched: 4.

There are a few counts of this clone. The chain is built from TRBV3-1 (or the pseudogene TRBV3-2) and TRBJ1-5, with D tentatively TRBD1 (5 bases). V was pared by 1 base and J by 2 bases, with 9 bases between. The V gene's germline CDR1 is LGHDT and CDR2 YNNKEL (reference sequence). This CDR3 has 15 residues. CDR3 loop: CASSQVPGGNQPQHF. DNA for the CDR3: TGTGCCAGCAGCCAAGTCCCGGGGGGCAATCAGCCCCAGCATTTT.

Turning to this clone: One end of the junction is discordant with germline, which a read error may explain. V gene TRBV18 combines with J gene TRBJ1-1; 7 nucleotides line up with TRBD1. Germline loops: CDR1 KGHSH, CDR2 LQKENI. This CDR3 spans 15 amino acids. The CDR3 DNA follows: TGTGCCAGCTCCCCACAGGAGGGGGCGAACACTGAAGCTTTCTTT. Residues: CASSPQEGANTEAFF.